This T cell receptor beta chain was sequenced in a study of CD8+ T cells in alopecia areata. Study summary: Severity scoring for treated patients was based on the percentage of affected scalp area. Study-level results: Researchers say the link of baseline CD8+ expansion to response remains uncertain, with one nonresponder. Scalp samples also yield sequences of resident alphabeta T cells from normal skin.

CDR3 length: 15 amino acids. The trim removed 3 bases at V and 1 base at J, leaving 3 bases unmatched. The germline V gene encodes CDR1 SGHTA and CDR2 FQGTGA. By share of the sample, this clone is medium-sized. Its target is unknown. cDNA reverse transcribed from extracted RNA served as the sequencing template. TCRdb's copy holds only in-frame clones and misses some; the assay was immunoSEQ multiplex PCR. The sample records about 76,000 clones, approximately 70% being singletons. Indicated treatment: oral pan-JAK inhibitor, 5-10 mg twice daily. Cell sorting was applied to PBMCs, and CD4+ and CD8+ T cells were collected.

This rearrangement joins TRBV7-3 to TRBJ2-5, with 9 bases matching TRBD2. The sample was CD8+ T cells sorted from blood, taken at week 24, from a patient treated with tofacitinib. This receptor was obtained from a human donor with alopecia areata. The CDR3 region is CASSFGGGAQETQYF. The CDR3 region has the DNA TGTGCCAGCAGCTTTGGCGGGGGGGCCCAAGAGACCCAGTACTTC.